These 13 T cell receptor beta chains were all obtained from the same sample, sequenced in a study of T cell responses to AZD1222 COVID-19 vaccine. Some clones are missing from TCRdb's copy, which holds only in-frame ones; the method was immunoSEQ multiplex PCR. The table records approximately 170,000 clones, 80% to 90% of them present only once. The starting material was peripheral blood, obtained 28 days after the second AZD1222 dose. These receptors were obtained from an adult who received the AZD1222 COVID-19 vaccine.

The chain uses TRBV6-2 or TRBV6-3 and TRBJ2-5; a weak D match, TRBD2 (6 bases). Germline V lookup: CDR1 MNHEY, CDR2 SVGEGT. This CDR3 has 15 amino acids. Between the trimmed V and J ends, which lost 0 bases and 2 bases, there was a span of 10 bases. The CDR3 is CASSYSRDFQETQYF. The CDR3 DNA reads TGTGCCAGCAGTTACTCCCGGGACTTTCAAGAGACCCAGTACTTC.

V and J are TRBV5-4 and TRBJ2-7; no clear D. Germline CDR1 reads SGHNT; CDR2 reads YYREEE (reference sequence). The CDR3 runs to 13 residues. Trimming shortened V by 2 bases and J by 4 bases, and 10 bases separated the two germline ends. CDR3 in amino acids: CASSFQATYEQYF. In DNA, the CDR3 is TGTGCCAGCAGCTTCCAGGCCACGTACGAGCAGTACTTC.

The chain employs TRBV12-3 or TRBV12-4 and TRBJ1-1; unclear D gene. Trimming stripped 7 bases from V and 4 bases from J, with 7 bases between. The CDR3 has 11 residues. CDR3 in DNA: TGTGCCAGCAAGGGTCTCACTGAAGCTTTCTTT. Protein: CASKGLTEAFF.

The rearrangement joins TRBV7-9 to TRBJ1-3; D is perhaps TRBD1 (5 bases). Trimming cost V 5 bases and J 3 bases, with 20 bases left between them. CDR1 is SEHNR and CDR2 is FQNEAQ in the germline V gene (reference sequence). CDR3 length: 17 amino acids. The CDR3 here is CASSLSQGGSVGNTIYF. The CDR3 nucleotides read TGTGCCAGCAGCCTCTCCCAGGGAGGGTCGGTTGGAAACACCATATATTTT.

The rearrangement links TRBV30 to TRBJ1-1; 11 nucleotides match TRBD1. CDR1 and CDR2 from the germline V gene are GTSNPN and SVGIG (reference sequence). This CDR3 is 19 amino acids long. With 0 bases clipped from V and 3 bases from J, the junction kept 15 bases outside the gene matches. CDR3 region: CAWSVFGTGGERRDTEAFF. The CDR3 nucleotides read TGTGCCTGGAGTGTATTCGGGACAGGGGGGGAAAGAAGAGACACTGAAGCTTTCTTT.

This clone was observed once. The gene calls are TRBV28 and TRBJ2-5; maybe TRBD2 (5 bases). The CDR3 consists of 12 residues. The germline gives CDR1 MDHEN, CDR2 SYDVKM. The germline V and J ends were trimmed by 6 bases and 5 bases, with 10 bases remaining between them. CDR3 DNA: TGTGCCAGCAGAGAGGGATGGGAGACCCAGTACTTC. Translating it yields CASREGWETQYF.

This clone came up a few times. CDR3 region: CASSESGNSNQPQHF. Here the CDR3 DNA reads TGTGCCAGCAGTGAATCTGGGAATAGCAATCAGCCCCAGCATTTT. The rearrangement uses TRBV6-1 and TRBJ1-5; D is ambiguous. V gave up 2 bases and J gave up 0 bases, with 8 bases separating them. The CDR3 sequence is 15 residues long. Germline CDR1 MNHNS, CDR2 SASEGT.

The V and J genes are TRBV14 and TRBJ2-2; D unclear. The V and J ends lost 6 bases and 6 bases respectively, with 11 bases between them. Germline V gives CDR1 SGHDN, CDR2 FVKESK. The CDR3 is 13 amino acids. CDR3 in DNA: TGTGCCAGCAGAGATATCCCGGCCGGGGAGCTGTTTTTT. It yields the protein CASRDIPAGELFF.

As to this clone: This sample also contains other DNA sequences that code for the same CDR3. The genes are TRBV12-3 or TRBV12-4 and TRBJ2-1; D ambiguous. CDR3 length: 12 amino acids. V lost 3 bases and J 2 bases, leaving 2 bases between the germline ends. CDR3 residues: CASSFPYNEQFF. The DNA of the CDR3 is TGTGCCAGCAGTTTCCCCTACAATGAGCAGTTCTTC.

The CDR3, as DNA: TGTGCCAGCAGCCCGAAATACAGGGGCGGGGAGACCCAGTACTTC. Its translation is CASSPKYRGGETQYF. The V call is TRBV5-8, the J call TRBJ2-5, with 7 bases identical to TRBD1. Germline values: CDR1 SGHTS, CDR2 YDEGEE. The V and J ends lost 4 bases and 5 bases, in that order; junction bases with no gene match: 11. CDR3 length: 15 residues.

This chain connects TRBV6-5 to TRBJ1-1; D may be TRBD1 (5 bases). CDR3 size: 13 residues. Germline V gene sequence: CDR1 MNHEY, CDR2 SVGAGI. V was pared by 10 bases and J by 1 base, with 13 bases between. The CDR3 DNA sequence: TGTGCCATTCAGGACAATTGGAACACTGAAGCTTTCTTT. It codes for CAIQDNWNTEAFF.

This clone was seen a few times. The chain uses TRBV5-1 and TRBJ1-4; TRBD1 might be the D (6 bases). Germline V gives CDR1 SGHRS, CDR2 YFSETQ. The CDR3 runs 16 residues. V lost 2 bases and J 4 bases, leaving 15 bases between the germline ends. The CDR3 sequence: CASSLVPGQINEKLFF. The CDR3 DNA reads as TGCGCCAGCAGCTTAGTGCCCGGACAGATTAATGAAAAACTGTTTTTT.

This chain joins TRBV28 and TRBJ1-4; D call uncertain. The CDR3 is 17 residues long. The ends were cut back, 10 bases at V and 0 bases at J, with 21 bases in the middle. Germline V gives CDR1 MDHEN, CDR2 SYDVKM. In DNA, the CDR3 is TGTGCCACGGCCGGGCAACTTCCGATCGCAACTAATGAAAAACTGTTTTTT. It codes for CATAGQLPIATNEKLFF.